Following are 27 T cell receptor beta chains from one sample sequenced in a study of CD8+CD57+ T cells in acquired aplastic anemia (dated by TCRdb to between 2018 and 2020). Expansion of CD8+CD57+ cells had been shown by flow cytometry in the patients chosen for sequencing. Sequencing was carried out with an Illumina HiSeq 2000. Genomic DNA was used as template for profiling of TCR beta VDJ combinations and CDR3 sequences. Starting from the raw public reads, TCRdb applied fastp trimming at Q25, assembled clones with MiXCR and retained in-frame beta chains. When rows share a CDR3 protein, they turn into one entry using the most common DNA and genes. The sample table records under 200,000 distinct CDR3 sequences; around half of these occur just once. Together, the top ten hold 2.5% to 3.5% of the sample. Sample: sorted CD4+, CD8+, or CD8+CD57+ T cells (not recorded which) from PBMCs. Every receptor here comes from a human donor with aplastic anemia.

The CDR3 DNA reads as TGTGCCAGCAGCTTAGGGGGGGCGGGGGCGGTGGCGGGAAACACCATATATTTT. It is translated as CASSLGGAGAVAGNTIYF. The chain employs TRBV7-9 and TRBJ1-3; the D gene is possibly TRBD1 (6 bases). Germline V CDR1 and CDR2: SEHNR, FQNEAQ (reference sequence). V shed 1 base and J shed 4 bases, with 20 bases lying between them. The CDR3 is 18 amino acids.

The chain employs TRBV29-1 and TRBJ2-1, with a tentative D call TRBD2 (7 bases). The CDR3 spans 12 residues. Trimming took 5 bases from V and 7 from J, leaving 12 bases between them. Germline CDR1 SQVTM, CDR2 ANQGSEA. For the CDR3, the DNA is TGCAGCGTTCGAGGGGGGGTGAATGAGCAGTTCTTC. This codes for CSVRGGVNEQFF.

Only a few counts were recorded for this clonotype. The chain has TRBV29-1 and TRBJ1-5; 9 bases are shared with TRBD1. CDR3 length: 14 residues. The V gene's germline CDR1 is SQVTM and CDR2 ANQGSEA. The V and J ends lost 5 bases and 7 bases, in that order; junction bases with no gene match: 9. Written as DNA, the CDR3 is TGCAGCGTTTCCGGGACAGGGCTCGAACAGCCCCAGCATTTT. Translation gives CSVSGTGLEQPQHF.

This clonotype was seen many times. This rearrangement joins TRBV20-1 to TRBJ2-5; 11 bases are shared with TRBD1. The CDR3 is made up of 13 amino acids. Trimming took 6 bases from V and 5 from J; bases not matched to a gene: 5. Germline loops: CDR1 DFQATT, CDR2 SNEGSKA (reference sequence). CDR3 DNA sequence: TGCAGTGCCCAGGGACAGGGGGGCGAGACCCAGTACTTC. This codes for CSAQGQGGETQYF.

Points on this clonotype: The junction departs from germline at one end; a sequencing error may be responsible. This rearrangement joins TRBV15 to TRBJ1-2; D remains ambiguous. Germline V gene lookup returns CDR1 LNHNV and CDR2 YYDKDF (reference sequence). This CDR3 is built from 15 residues. Written as DNA, the CDR3 is TGTGCCACCAGCGGAGACGAGGGAGCTAACTATGGCTACACCTTC. As protein: CATSGDEGANYGYTF. The full variable domain, rest sourced from reference TRBV15 and TRBJ1-2, is DAMVIQNPRYQVTQFGKPVTLSCSQTLNHNVMYWYQQKSSQAPKLLFHYYDKDFNNEADTPDNFQSRRPNTSFCFLDIRSPGLGDTAMYLCATSGDEGANYGYTFGSGTRLTVV.

This clonotype was detected only a few times. The chain carries TRBV3-1 and TRBJ1-2; D might be TRBD1 (6 bases). There are 15 residues in the CDR3. The ends were cut back, 0 bases at V and 4 bases at J, with 12 bases in the middle. Germline V gives CDR1 LGHDT, CDR2 YNNKEL (reference sequence). Here the CDR3 DNA reads TGTGCCAGCAGCCAAGACCAGGGGATCATCTATGGCTACACCTTC. Protein sequence: CASSQDQGIIYGYTF.

This clonotype was counted at least ten times. It may be a read error: a sequence one base away is much more abundant. The chain links TRBV2 to TRBJ2-1; the D is unclear. CDR1 and CDR2 (germline): SNHLY, FYNNEI. The CDR3 runs 11 residues. V was cut by 7 bases and J by 10 bases, with 11 bases left in between. The CDR3 bases are TGTGCCAGCAAGTACAGCCCCGAGCAGTTCTTC. This codes for CASKYSPEQFF.

CDR3 region: CASSKIGEQFF. The CDR3 DNA reads as TGTGCCAGTAGCAAGATTGGCGAGCAGTTCTTC. The gene calls are TRBV19 and TRBJ2-1; D remains ambiguous. This CDR3 has 11 residues. The germline gives CDR1 LNHDA, CDR2 SQIVND (reference sequence). Trimming removed 6 bases at V and 10 bases at J, with 10 bases between.

The chain joins TRBV12-3 or TRBV12-4 to TRBJ2-1; TRBD2 agrees at 11 bases. The CDR3 extends over 16 amino acids. The junction had 10 bases not matched to a gene; V was cut back by 6 bases and J by 6 bases. This CDR3 reads CASRRPTSGSGNEQFF. CDR3 sequence (DNA): TGTGCCAGCAGGCGACCCACTAGCGGGAGTGGCAATGAGCAGTTCTTC.

This clonotype has at least ten counts. CDR3 bases: TGCAGTGCCGACAGGGGTACCTACAATGAGCAGTTCTTC. Translation: CSADRGTYNEQFF. The rearrangement links TRBV20-1 to TRBJ2-1; 8 bases match TRBD1. Germline lookup yields CDR1 DFQATT and CDR2 SNEGSKA (reference sequence). This CDR3 spans 13 amino acids. V shed 6 bases and J 2 bases; nucleotides not matched to a gene: 3.

V and J are TRBV10-3 and TRBJ1-2, with 9 bases matching TRBD1. In germline, CDR1 is ENHRY, CDR2 SYGVKD. V lost 3 bases, J lost 5 bases, and 4 bases stayed unmatched. The CDR3 loop spans 14 amino acids. The CDR3 nucleotides read TGTGCCATCAGTGATGCCGGGACAGGGTATGGCTACACCTTC. Translated, it gives CAISDAGTGYGYTF.

This clonotype was found many times. This chain joins TRBV5-1 and TRBJ2-7; tentatively, D is TRBD2 (6 bases). The V end was cut by 0 bases, the J end by 12 bases, with 16 bases between. Germline values: CDR1 SGHRS, CDR2 YFSETQ. The CDR3 covers 13 residues. The CDR3 reads CASSLAGDSRRYV. The CDR3 coding sequence is TGCGCCAGCAGCTTGGCCGGGGACTCAAGGCGGTACGTC.

This clonotype was observed a handful of times. The chain employs TRBV30 and TRBJ2-1, with D unresolved. Germline assignment: CDR1 GTSNPN and CDR2 SVGIG (reference sequence). Trimming shortened V by 0 bases and J by 9 bases, and 9 bases separated the two germline ends. This CDR3 is built from 12 residues. This CDR3 reads CAWSVSWGEQFF. CDR3 bases: TGTGCCTGGAGTGTTTCGTGGGGTGAGCAGTTCTTC.

The J gene is TRBJ2-2, the V gene TRBV6-1; D is undetermined. The germline V gene has CDR1 MNHNS and CDR2 SASEGT. V dropped 7 bases and J dropped 3 bases, with 18 bases sitting between them. This CDR3 spans 16 amino acids. Written as DNA, the CDR3 is TGTGCCAGCAAACGGGCCCCCTCGACCCACACCGGGGAGCTGTTTTTT. This sequence encodes CASKRAPSTHTGELFF.

The chain employs TRBV19 and TRBJ1-2, with a tentative D call TRBD1 (6 bases). This CDR3 has 14 amino acids. Trimming took off 6 bases at V and 8 bases at J, with 19 bases between the two ends. The germline V gene encodes CDR1 LNHDA and CDR2 SQIVND (reference sequence). The DNA for the CDR3 is TGTGCCAGTAGACAACTAAGCGGGGGCTGCGGCTACACCTTC. This gives the protein CASRQLSGGCGYTF.

This clonotype occurred a few times. A much bigger clone sits one base away, suggesting this may be a read error. The rearrangement uses TRBV5-4 and TRBJ1-6; the D gene is possibly TRBD1 (5 bases). The CDR3 extends over 13 amino acids. Germline V lookup: CDR1 SGHNT, CDR2 YYREEE (reference sequence). The DNA for the CDR3 is TGTGCCAGCAGCTTGGAGGGGAGTGGACCCCCCCACTTT. Translated: CASSLEGSGPPHF. Supplemented by reference TRBV5-4 and TRBJ1-6, the full variable domain reads ETGVTQSPTHLIKTRGQQVTLRCSSQSGHNTVSWYQQALGQGPQFIFQYYREEENGRGNFPPRFSGLQFPNYSSELNVNALELDDSALYLCASSLEGSGPPHFGNGTRLTVT.

This clonotype was detected ten times or more. The V gene is TRBV12-3 or TRBV12-4, the J gene TRBJ2-3; 10 bases line up with TRBD2. J gave up 7 bases and V 6 bases, and 19 bases lay outside the gene matches. The CDR3 consists of 18 residues. The CDR3 nucleotides read TGTGCCAGCAGCCCTAAACACCTGACTAGCGGGTCTCAGAATACGCAGTATTTT. It encodes CASSPKHLTSGSQNTQYF.

This clonotype showed up many times. The chain employs TRBV6-1 and TRBJ2-1, with D possibly matching TRBD2 (5 bases). CDR3 length: 13 residues. Germline V gives CDR1 MNHNS, CDR2 SASEGT. V was cut by 2 bases and J by 6 bases, with 8 bases left in between. The CDR3 coding sequence is TGTGCCAGCAGTGAACTGACTACCAATGAGCAGTTCTTC. Amino acid sequence: CASSELTTNEQFF.

This rearrangement joins TRBV19 to TRBJ1-6, with D unclear. Deletions cut 0 bases from V and 7 bases from J, with 10 bases between. The CDR3 is made up of 15 amino acids. Germline V gives CDR1 LNHDA, CDR2 SQIVND (reference sequence). For the CDR3, the DNA is TGTGCCAGTAGTATAGATCACGGGCCGAATTCACCCCTCCACTTT. It translates to CASSIDHGPNSPLHF.

The genes are TRBV24-1 and TRBJ2-1; 9 bases line up with TRBD1. With V trimmed by 2 bases and J by 9 bases, 10 bases remained unmatched. This CDR3 has 16 residues. CDR1 KGHDR and CDR2 SFDVKD come from the germline V gene. The DNA of the CDR3 is TGTGCCACCAGTGATTCCATGACAGGGGGGCTTCCTGAGCAGTTCTTC. It encodes CATSDSMTGGLPEQFF.

In its sample, this clonotype was seen many times. V is TRBV5-1 and J is TRBJ2-7; either TRBD1 or TRBD2 may fit D (5 bases each). Germline V gives CDR1 SGHRS, CDR2 YFSETQ. Trimming removed 4 bases at V and 0 bases at J, with 11 bases between. The CDR3 consists of 14 residues. The DNA for the CDR3 is TGCGCCAGCAGCCTGGGACGGAACTCCTACGAGCAGTACTTC. This sequence encodes CASSLGRNSYEQYF.

This clonotype was seen more than once but under ten times. The rearrangement joins TRBV29-1 to TRBJ2-5; 9 bases fit TRBD2. V was pared by 6 bases and J by 4 bases, with 6 bases of the junction left unmatched. The CDR3 contains 13 residues. CDR1 is SQVTM and CDR2 is ANQGSEA in the germline V gene. This chain's CDR3 is CSVTILAGETQYF. CDR3 coding DNA: TGCAGCGTGACGATACTAGCGGGAGAGACCCAGTACTTC.

About this clonotype itself: A single base separates this from a much larger clone, so it may be a read error. V and J are TRBV6-1 and TRBJ2-7; D not certain. Germline loops: CDR1 MNHNS, CDR2 SASEGT. The CDR3 is 14 amino acids. CDR3 loop: CASSDLSGPAVKVF. CDR3 in DNA: TGTGCCAGCAGTGATCTGTCAGGCCCTGCGGTAAAGGTGTTC.

This chain joins TRBV7-8 and TRBJ2-5; no firm D call. V was clipped by 0 bases and J by 5 bases, with 13 bases between them. This CDR3 is 15 amino acids long. CDR1 is SGHVS and CDR2 is FQNEAQ in the germline V gene. CDR3 residues: CASSLARASSETQYF. CDR3 DNA sequence: TGTGCCAGCAGCTTAGCGCGTGCTAGTTCGGAGACCCAGTACTTC.

This clonotype has at least ten counts. The chain is built from TRBV12-3 or TRBV12-4 and TRBJ1-6, with D perhaps matching TRBD1 (6 bases). V lost 3 bases, J lost 7 bases, and 10 bases lay in between. There are 14 residues in the CDR3. The CDR3 here is CASSLGHKNSPLHF. Written as DNA, the CDR3 is TGTGCCAGCAGTTTGGGACACAAAAATTCACCCCTCCACTTT.

This clonotype was seen many times. J is TRBJ1-3 and V is TRBV7-8; no reliable D call. V lost 5 bases and J 4 bases, leaving 9 bases between the germline ends. The CDR3 length is 13 residues. Germline V gene data show CDR1 as SGHVS and CDR2 as FQNEAQ. CDR3 bases: TGTGCCAGCAGCCTAAGTGCCGGAAACACCATATATTTT. Its protein product is CASSLSAGNTIYF.

The chain combines TRBV29-1 with TRBJ2-2, with D perhaps being TRBD1 or TRBD2 (5 bases each). The CDR3 has 15 residues. The germline V and J ends were trimmed by 5 bases and 6 bases, with 19 bases remaining between them. Germline CDR1 is SQVTM and CDR2 is ANQGSEA. CDR3 DNA sequence: TGCAGCGTTAGTCGGGCAGGGAGTGGCCCCGGGGAGCTGTTTTTT. It is translated as CSVSRAGSGPGELFF.